This T cell receptor beta chain was recorded in a study of regulatory T cells in long-lasting Graves disease. Time point indicated: newly diagnosed GD, antithyroid drugs for less than 3 months. The TCR library was made from RNA extracted from PBMCs. This CDR3 comprises 16 residues. Germline V gene sequence: CDR1 KGHSH, CDR2 LQKENI. V lost 5 bases and J 9 bases, leaving 25 bases between the germline ends. Relying on iRepertoire HTBI primers and Arm-PCR of CDR3 regions, the team built TCR beta libraries. In the study's own analysis: The samples yielded approximately 62 TRBV and roughly 15 TRBJ segments. One entry per CDR3 protein results from TCRdb running MiXCR on the multiplex PCR reads. TCRdb, not the authors, supplied the V and J calls. The data show about 620,000 distinct CDR3 sequences, roughly 15% seen once. These data were also reused for a study on T cells in Graves' hyperthyroidism and ophthalmopathy. That work states: With a median lead of around 6.7 months before onset, the model predicted ophthalmopathy.

The receptor comes from a young woman with Graves disease. The source was peripheral blood mononuclear cells (PBMCs), collected at new diagnosis, from a patient treated with antithyroid drugs. The V gene is TRBV18, the J gene TRBJ1-1; tentatively, D is TRBD1 (5 bases). CDR3: CASSTGEGEGLLKAFF. The DNA for the CDR3 is TGTGCCAGCTCAACGGGAGAAGGCGAGGGGTTACTCAAAGCTTTCTTT. Full variable domain (rest looked up from reference TRBV18 and TRBJ1-1): NAGVMQNPRHLVRRRGQEARLRCSPMKGHSHVYWYRQLPEEGLKFMVYLQKENIIDESGMPKERFSAEFPKEGPSILRIQQVVRGDSAAYFCASSTGEGEGLLKAFFGQGTRLTVV.